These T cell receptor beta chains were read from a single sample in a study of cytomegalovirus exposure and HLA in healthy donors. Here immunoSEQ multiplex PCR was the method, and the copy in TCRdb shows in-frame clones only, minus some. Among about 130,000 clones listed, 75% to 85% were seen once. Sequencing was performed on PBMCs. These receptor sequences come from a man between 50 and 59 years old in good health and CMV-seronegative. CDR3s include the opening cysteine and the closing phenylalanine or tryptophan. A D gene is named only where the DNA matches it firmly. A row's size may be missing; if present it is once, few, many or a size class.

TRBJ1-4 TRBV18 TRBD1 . TGTGCCAGCTCACCACGGAACAGGGGTGGTGAAAAACTGTTTTTT CASSPRNRGGEKLFF
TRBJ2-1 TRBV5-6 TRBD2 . TGTGCCAGCAGCTTGTATAGCGGGGGGACACAGTTCTTC CASSLYSGGTQFF
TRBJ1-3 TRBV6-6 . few TGTGCCAGCAGTTACTCGTCCAGGGCTGGAAACACCATATATTTT CASSYSSRAGNTIYF
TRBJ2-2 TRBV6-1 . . TGTGCCAGCAGTGAAAATCACAGCTATAACACCGGGGAGCTGTTTTTT CASSENHSYNTGELFF
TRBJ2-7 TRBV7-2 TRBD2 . TGTGCCAGCAGCCCTAACAGCGGGGGCCTCTCCTACGAGCAGTACTTC CASSPNSGGLSYEQYF
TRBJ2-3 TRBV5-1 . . TGCGCCAGCAGCTCCTCCGGGGATGGTGATACGCAGTATTTT CASSSSGDGDTQYF
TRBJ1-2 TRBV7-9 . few TGTGCCAGCAGTTTGGGGCGTGAAGGCTACACCTTC CASSLGREGYTF
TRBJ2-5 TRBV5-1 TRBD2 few TGCGCCAGCAGTTCGGGGGGTGGGGAAGAGACCCAGTACTTC CASSSGGGEETQYF
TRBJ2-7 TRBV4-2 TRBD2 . TGTGCCAGCAGCCAAGAGAGGACTAGCGCCTACGAGCAGTACTTC CASSQERTSAYEQYF
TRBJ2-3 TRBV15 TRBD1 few TGTGCCACCAGCAGGGGGGGACAGGGGACCACAGATACGCAGTATTTT CATSRGGQGTTDTQYF
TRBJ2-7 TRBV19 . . TGTGCCAGTAGTCCCCGCGTTAGCTCCTACGAGCAGTACTTC CASSPRVSSYEQYF
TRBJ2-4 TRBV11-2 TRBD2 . TGTGCCAGCAGCTTGAGTGGGAGGGTTCAGTACTTC CASSLSGRVQYF
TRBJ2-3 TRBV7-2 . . TGTGCCAGCAGCTTTCGTGGGTGGGGGGGCCGTACAGATACGCAGTATTTT CASSFRGWGGRTDTQYF
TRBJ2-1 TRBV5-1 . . TGCGCCAGCAGCTTGGTTCCGGGGAATGAGCAGTTCTTC CASSLVPGNEQFF
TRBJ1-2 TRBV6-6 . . TGTGCCAGCAGGGCCGCAGCGGGGGGCAATGGCTACACCTTC CASRAAAGGNGYTF
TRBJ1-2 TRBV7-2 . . TGTGCCAGCAGCTTAAGAGTCTATGGCTACACCTTC CASSLRVYGYTF
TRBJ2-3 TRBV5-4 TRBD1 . TGTGCCAGCAGCTTGGACAGGGGCATCACAGATACGCAGTATTTT CASSLDRGITDTQYF
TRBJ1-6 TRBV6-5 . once TGTGCCAGCAGTTACGTCGGGGTAGATTCACCCCTCCACTTT CASSYVGVDSPLHF
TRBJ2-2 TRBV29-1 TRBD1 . TGCAGCGTCAACAGGGGCGGCACCGGGGAGCTGTTTTTT CSVNRGGTGELFF
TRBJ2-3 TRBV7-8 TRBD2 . TGTGCCAGCAGCCCTCCCGGACTAGCGGGGGCCCGACAGCGGCGGGATACGCAGTATTTT CASSPPGLAGARQRRDTQYF
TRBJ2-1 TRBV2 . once TGTGCCAGCAGTTCTAGCAGCGTCTCCTACAATGAGCAGTTCTTC CASSSSSVSYNEQFF
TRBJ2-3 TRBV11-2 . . TGTGCCAGCAGCTTAGTGGTACTAGCCACAGATACGCAGTATTTT CASSLVVLATDTQYF
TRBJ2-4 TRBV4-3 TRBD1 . TGCGCCAGCAGCCAGGTTAGACAGGGGATCAAAAACATTCAGTACTTC CASSQVRQGIKNIQYF